The 8 T cell receptor beta chains presented below share a single source sample, sequenced in a study of technical replicates of blood from several donors. TCRdb's copy holds only in-frame clones and misses some; the assay was immunoSEQ multiplex PCR. The table shows approximately 75,000 clones, with approximately 97% occurring only once. What was sequenced was T cells isolated from PBMCs. These receptors originate from a human donor in good health.

The chain is built from TRBV6-5 and TRBJ2-1; 8 bases fit TRBD2. Germline V gives CDR1 MNHEY, CDR2 SVGAGI. This CDR3 spans 15 amino acids. V shed 5 bases, J shed 2 bases, and the junction held 5 bases outside the gene matches. The DNA for the CDR3 is TGTGCCAGCAGTCTAGCGGGCCTGGCCTACAATGAGCAGTTCTTC. This encodes CASSLAGLAYNEQFF.

The gene calls are TRBV5-6 and TRBJ2-7, with 9 nucleotides matching TRBD1. Germline V gives CDR1 SGHDT, CDR2 YYEEEE. The CDR3 has 14 residues. V lost 5 bases, J lost 4 bases, and 7 bases stayed unmatched. CDR3 DNA sequence: TGTGCCAGCAGGAGGACAGGGGAGGGGTACGAGCAGTACTTC. It is translated as CASRRTGEGYEQYF.

The sample holds one count of this clone. The chain couples TRBV4-1 to TRBJ2-7; TRBD2 might be the D (6 bases). The length of the CDR3 is 16 residues. V shed 1 base and J shed 1 base, with 14 bases lying between them. Germline V gene lookup returns CDR1 MGHRA and CDR2 YSYEKL. CDR3 region: CASSQGSSGQSYEQYF. In nucleotides, the CDR3 is TGCGCCAGCAGCCAAGGGAGTAGCGGCCAGTCCTACGAGCAGTACTTC.

This chain uses TRBV6-5 with TRBJ1-1; D is unclear. Trimming removed 5 bases from V and 7 bases from J, with 17 bases in between. Germline loops: CDR1 MNHEY, CDR2 SVGAGI. The CDR3 covers 14 residues. The CDR3 loop is CASSTPFGGDEAFF. Written as DNA, the CDR3 is TGTGCCAGCAGTACACCCTTTGGCGGAGATGAAGCTTTCTTT.

The chain has TRBV5-1 and TRBJ1-1, with TRBD1 matching over 7 bases. Per germline, CDR1 SGHRS and CDR2 YFSETQ. V shed 4 bases, J shed 2 bases, and the junction held 11 bases outside the gene matches. The CDR3 is 16 residues long. The CDR3 DNA sequence: TGCGCCAGCAGCCCCTGGGACAGCCTGCTAAACACTGAAGCTTTCTTT. Translation: CASSPWDSLLNTEAFF.

This clone was observed a few times. The chain couples TRBV19 to TRBJ2-5; D is ambiguous. V was pared by 8 bases and J by 3 bases, with 4 bases between. This CDR3 is 10 amino acids long. Germline CDR1 reads LNHDA; CDR2 reads SQIVND (reference sequence). CDR3 DNA: TGTGCCAGTGGAGAAGAGACCCAGTACTTC. This gives the protein CASGEETQYF.

V usage is TRBV7-6 and J usage is TRBJ2-1; possible D gene TRBD2, 5 bases. V shed 2 bases and J shed 3 bases, with 11 bases lying between them. This CDR3 comprises 15 residues. Germline CDR1 reads SGHVS; CDR2 reads FNYEAQ. The CDR3 DNA follows: TGTGCCAGCAGCTTAAAAGAGGGCTACTACAATGAGCAGTTCTTC. This gives the protein CASSLKEGYYNEQFF. Full variable domain (remainder filled in from reference TRBV7-6 and TRBJ2-1): GAGVSQSPRYKVTKRGQDVALRCDPISGHVSLYWYRQALGQGPEFLTYFNYEAQQDKSGLPNDRFSAERPEGSISTLTIQRTEQRDSAMYRCASSLKEGYYNEQFFGPGTRLTVL.

The chain carries TRBV5-5 and TRBJ2-7; D is uncertain. Trimming cost V 3 bases and J 7 bases, with 5 bases left between them. In germline, CDR1 is SGHKS, CDR2 YYEKEE (reference sequence). CDR3 size: 10 residues. CDR3 amino acids: CASSSVEQYF. DNA for the CDR3: TGTGCCAGCAGCTCGGTGGAGCAGTACTTC. The whole variable domain, filled in from reference TRBV5-5 and TRBJ2-7, reads DAGVTQSPTHLIKTRGQQVTLRCSPISGHKSVSWYQQVLGQGPQFIFQYYEKEERGRGNFPDRFSARQFPNYSSELNVNALLLGDSALYLCASSSVEQYFGPGTRLTVT.